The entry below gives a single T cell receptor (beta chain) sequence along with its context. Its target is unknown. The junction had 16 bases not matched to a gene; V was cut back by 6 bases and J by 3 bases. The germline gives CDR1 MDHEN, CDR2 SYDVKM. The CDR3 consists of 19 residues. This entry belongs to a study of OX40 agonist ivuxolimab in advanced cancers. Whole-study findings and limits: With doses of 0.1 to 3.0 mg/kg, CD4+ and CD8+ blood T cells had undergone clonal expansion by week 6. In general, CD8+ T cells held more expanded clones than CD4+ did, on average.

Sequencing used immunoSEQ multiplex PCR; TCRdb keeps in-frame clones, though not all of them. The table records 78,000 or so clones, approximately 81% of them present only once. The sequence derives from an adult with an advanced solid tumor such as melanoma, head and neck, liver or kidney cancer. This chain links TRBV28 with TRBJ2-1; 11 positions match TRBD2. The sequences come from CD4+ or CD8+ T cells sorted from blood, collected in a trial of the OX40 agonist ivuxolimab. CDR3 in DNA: TGTGCCAGCAGCTCGGGACCCTCCTTAGCGGGAGGGTACTACAATGAGCAGTTCTTC. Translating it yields CASSSGPSLAGGYYNEQFF.